This T cell receptor (beta chain) was sequenced for a study of PD-1 blockade in mismatch repair-deficient tumors. The CDR3 loop spans 15 amino acids. The germline V gene encodes CDR1 SEHNR and CDR2 FQNEAQ (reference sequence). Trimming took off 2 bases at V and 4 bases at J, with 12 bases between the two ends. Every patient had mismatch repair deficiency by PCR or immunohistochemistry. TCRs were sequenced from a few patients responding to pembrolizumab. Measured with immunoSEQ multiplex PCR; TCRdb has only the in-frame clones, and not every one. The sample shows under 50,000 clones, around four fifths of them seen only once.

The rearrangement joins TRBV7-9 to TRBJ1-3; no definite D call. The sequencing used PBMCs, collected about 38 weeks after starting pembrolizumab. This clonotype originated in an adult with mismatch repair-deficient cancer. CDR3 bases: TGTGCCAGCAGCTTAACGGCGGCGGGGGGAAACACCATATATTTT. It specifies CASSLTAAGGNTIYF.